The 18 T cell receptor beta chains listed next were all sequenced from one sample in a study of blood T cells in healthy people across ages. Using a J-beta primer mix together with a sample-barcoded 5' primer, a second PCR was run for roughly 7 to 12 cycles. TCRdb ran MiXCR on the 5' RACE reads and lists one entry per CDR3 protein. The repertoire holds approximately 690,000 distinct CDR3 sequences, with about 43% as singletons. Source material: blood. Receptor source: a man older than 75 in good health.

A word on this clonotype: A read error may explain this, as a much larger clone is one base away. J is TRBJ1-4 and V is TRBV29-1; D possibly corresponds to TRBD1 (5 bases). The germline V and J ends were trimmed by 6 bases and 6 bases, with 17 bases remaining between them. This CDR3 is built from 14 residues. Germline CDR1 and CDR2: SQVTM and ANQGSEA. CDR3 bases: TGCAGCGTACGAATCCTGCGAGGGGATGAAAAACTGTTTTTT. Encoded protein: CSVRILRGDEKLFF.

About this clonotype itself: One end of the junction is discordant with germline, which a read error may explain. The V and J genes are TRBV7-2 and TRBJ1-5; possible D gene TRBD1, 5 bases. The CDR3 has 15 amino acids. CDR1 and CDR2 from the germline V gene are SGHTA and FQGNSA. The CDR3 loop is CACSPRAGEGQPQHF. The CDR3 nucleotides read TGTGCCTGCAGCCCGCGGGCGGGGGAGGGTCAGCCCCAGCATTTT.

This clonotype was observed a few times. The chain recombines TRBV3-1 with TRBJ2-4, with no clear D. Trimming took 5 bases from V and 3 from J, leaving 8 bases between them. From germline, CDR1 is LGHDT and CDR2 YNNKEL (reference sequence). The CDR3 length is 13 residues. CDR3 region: CASSIRDKNIQYF. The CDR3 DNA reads TGTGCCAGCAGCATTCGCGACAAAAACATTCAGTACTTC.

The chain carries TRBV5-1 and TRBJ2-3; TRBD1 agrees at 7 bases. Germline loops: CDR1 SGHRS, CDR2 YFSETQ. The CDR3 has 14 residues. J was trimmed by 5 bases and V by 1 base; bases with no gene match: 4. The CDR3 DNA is TGCGCCAGCAGCTTGCCCTACAGGGGAGATACGCAGTATTTT. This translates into CASSLPYRGDTQYF. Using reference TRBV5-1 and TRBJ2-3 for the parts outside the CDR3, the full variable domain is KAGVTQTPRYLIKTRGQQVTLSCSPISGHRSVSWYQQTPGQGLQFLFEYFSETQRNKGNFPGRFSGRQFSNSRSEMNVSTLELGDSALYLCASSLPYRGDTQYFGPGTRLTVL.

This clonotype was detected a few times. As DNA, the CDR3 is TGTGCCAGCAGTCGGACAGGCCCCTTGGTGAATGGCTACACCTTC. It specifies CASSRTGPLVNGYTF. The V gene is TRBV6-2 or TRBV6-3, the J gene TRBJ1-2; 7 nucleotides align to TRBD1. The CDR3 is 15 residues long. J gave up 6 bases and V 5 bases, and 12 bases lay outside the gene matches. Germline V CDR1 and CDR2: MNHEY, SVGEGT.

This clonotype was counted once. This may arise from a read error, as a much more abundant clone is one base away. This CDR3 reads CASSPRDGVYEQYF. The CDR3 nucleotides are TGTGCCAGCAGCCCCCGGGACGGAGTCTACGAGCAGTACTTC. V and J are TRBV5-8 and TRBJ2-4; the D call may be TRBD1 or TRBD2 (5 bases each). The J call is uncertain, as TRBJ2-7 better fits the DNA end. This CDR3 region has 14 residues. The germline CDR1 and CDR2 sequences are SGHTS and YDEGEE.

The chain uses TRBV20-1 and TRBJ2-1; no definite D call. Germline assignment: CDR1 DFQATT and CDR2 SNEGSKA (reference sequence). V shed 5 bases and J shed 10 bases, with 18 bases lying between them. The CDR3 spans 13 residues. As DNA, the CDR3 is TGCAGTGCTCCCTCAGAGGCCTCCTACGAGCAGTTCTTC. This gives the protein CSAPSEASYEQFF.

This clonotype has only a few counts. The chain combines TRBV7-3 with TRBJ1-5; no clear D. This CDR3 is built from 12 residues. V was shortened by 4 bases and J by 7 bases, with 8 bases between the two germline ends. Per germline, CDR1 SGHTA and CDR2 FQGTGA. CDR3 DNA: TGTGCCAGCAGCTCACGGGAACAGCCCCAGCATTTT. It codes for CASSSREQPQHF.

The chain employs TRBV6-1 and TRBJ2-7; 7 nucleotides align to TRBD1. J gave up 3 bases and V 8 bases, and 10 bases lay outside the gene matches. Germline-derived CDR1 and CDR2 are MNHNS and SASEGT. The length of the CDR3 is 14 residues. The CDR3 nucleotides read TGTGCCAGCCGTCAGACGGGACAGAACTACGAGCAGTACTTC. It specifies CASRQTGQNYEQYF.

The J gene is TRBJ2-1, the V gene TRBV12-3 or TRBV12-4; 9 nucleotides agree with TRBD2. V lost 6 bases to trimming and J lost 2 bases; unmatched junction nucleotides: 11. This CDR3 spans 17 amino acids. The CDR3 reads CASSPTAGGRAYNEQFF. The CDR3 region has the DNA TGTGCCAGCAGCCCCACCGCGGGCGGGAGGGCCTACAATGAGCAGTTCTTC.

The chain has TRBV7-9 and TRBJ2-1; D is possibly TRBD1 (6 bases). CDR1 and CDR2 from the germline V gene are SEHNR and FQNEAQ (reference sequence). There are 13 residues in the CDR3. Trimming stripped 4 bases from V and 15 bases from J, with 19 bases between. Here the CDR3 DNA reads TGTGCCAGCAGCTCAAACATGATGACAGGATTGTTCTTC. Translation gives CASSSNMMTGLFF.

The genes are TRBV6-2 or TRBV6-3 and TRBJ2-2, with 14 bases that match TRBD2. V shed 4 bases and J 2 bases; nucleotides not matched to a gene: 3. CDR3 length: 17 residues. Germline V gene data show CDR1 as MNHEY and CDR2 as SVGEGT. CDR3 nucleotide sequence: TGTGCCAGCAGTTGGGGGACTAGCGGGGGTAACACCGGGGAGCTGTTTTTT. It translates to CASSWGTSGGNTGELFF.

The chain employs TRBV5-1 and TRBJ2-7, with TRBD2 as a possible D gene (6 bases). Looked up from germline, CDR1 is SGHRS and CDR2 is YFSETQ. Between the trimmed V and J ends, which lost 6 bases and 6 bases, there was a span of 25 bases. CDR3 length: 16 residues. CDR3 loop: CASTLTPGRRSSEQYF. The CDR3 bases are TGCGCCAGCACCTTAACACCGGGGAGGCGATCCAGCGAGCAGTACTTC.

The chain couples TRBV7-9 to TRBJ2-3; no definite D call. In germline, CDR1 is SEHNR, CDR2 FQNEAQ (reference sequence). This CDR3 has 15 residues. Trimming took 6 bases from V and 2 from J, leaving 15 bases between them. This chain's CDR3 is CASRGSGKATDTQYF. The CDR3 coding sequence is TGTGCCAGCAGGGGGTCGGGCAAAGCCACAGATACGCAGTATTTT.

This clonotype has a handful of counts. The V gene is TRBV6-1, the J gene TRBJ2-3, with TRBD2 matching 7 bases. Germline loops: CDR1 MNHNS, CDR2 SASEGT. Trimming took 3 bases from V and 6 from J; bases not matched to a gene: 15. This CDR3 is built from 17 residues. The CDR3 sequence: CASSDMVAGLEGDTQYF. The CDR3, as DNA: TGTGCCAGCAGTGATATGGTAGCGGGTCTCGAAGGGGATACGCAGTATTTT.

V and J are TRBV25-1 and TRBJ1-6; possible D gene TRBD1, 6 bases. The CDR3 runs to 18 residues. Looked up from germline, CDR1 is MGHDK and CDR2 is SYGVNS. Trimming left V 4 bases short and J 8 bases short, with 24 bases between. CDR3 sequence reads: CASSGRPRGGRRDSPLHF. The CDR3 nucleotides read TGTGCCAGCAGTGGTAGACCGAGGGGGGGGCGTCGGGATTCACCCCTCCACTTT.

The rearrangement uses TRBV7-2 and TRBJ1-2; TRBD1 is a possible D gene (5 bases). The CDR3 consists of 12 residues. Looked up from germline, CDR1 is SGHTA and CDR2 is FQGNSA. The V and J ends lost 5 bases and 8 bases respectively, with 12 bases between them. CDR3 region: CASSTGAKGYTF. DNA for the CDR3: TGTGCCAGCAGCACAGGTGCGAAGGGCTACACCTTC.

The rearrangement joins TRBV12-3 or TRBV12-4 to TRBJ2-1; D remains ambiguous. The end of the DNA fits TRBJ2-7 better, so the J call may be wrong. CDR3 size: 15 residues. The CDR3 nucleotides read TGTGCCAGCAGTTTAGGGCAGGAAAAATACAATGAGCAGTACTTC. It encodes CASSLGQEKYNEQYF.